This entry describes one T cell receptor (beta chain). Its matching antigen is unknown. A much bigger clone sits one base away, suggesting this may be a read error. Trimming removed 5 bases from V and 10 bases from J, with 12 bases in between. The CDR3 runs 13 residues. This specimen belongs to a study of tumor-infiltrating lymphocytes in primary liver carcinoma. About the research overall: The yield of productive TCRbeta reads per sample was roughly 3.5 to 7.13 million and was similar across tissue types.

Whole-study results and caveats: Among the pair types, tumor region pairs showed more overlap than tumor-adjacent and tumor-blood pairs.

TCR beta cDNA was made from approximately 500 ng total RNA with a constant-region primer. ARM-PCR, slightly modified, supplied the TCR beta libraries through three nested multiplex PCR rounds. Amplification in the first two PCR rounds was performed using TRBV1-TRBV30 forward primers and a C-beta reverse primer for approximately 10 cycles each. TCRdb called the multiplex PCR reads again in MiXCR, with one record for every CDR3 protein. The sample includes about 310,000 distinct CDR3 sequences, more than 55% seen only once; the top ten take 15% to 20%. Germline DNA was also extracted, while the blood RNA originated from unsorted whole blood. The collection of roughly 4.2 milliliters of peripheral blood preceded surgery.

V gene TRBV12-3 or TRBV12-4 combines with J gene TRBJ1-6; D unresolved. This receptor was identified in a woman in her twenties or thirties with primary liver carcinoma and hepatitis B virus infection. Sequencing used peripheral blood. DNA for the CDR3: TGTGCCAGCAGTCCGACCCGGGAATCACCCCTCCACTTT. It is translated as CASSPTRESPLHF.